Sequencing of this TCR beta chain was carried out in a study of blood T cells in healthy people across ages. Study-level findings and limits: Researchers deemed the diversity estimates from one million T cells underestimates.

Regarding this clonotype: Its antigen is currently unknown.

There were at least 5 micrograms of total RNA extracted from every sample. The germline V gene encodes CDR1 MNHEY and CDR2 SVGEGT. V was clipped by 4 bases and J by 1 base; unmatched bases: 6. There are 15 residues in the CDR3. A second roughly 6 to 12 cycle PCR used barcoded and J-beta primers. TCRdb reprocessed the 5' RACE reads with MiXCR, giving one entry per CDR3 protein. This sample has about 1.5 million distinct CDR3 sequences, with 40% to 50% found just once. This TCR came from a woman between 18 and 29 years old in good health. The sample consisted of blood. The chain links TRBV6-2 or TRBV6-3 to TRBJ2-7; 8 nucleotides match TRBD1. Written as DNA, the CDR3 is TGTGCCAGCAGTTTTAGACAGGGGATATCCTACGAGCAGTACTTC. Its protein is CASSFRQGISYEQYF.